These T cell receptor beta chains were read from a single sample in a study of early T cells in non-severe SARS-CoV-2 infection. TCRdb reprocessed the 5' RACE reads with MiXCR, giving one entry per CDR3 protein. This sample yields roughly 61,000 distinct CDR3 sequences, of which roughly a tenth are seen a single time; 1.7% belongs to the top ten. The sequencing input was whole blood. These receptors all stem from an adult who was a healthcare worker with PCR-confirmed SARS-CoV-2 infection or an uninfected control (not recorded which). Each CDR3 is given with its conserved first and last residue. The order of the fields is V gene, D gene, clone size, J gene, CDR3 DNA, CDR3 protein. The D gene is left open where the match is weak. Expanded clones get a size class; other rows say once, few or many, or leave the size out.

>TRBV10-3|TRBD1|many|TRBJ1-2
TGTGCCATCAGTGGGGGACAGGCCTATGGCTACACCTTC
CAISGGQAYGYTF
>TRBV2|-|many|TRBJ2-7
TGTGCCAGCGTTTCACCAACTACCTACGAGCAGTACTTC
CASVSPTTYEQYF
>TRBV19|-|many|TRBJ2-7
TGTGCCAGTAGTGGCCGGGGGCCCTTAGAGCAGTACTTC
CASSGRGPLEQYF
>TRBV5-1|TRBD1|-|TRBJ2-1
TGCGCCAGCAGCGCGACAGGGCGCGAGCAGTTCTTC
CASSATGREQFF
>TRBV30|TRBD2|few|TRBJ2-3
TGTGCCTGGAGTTCTGTCGGCCTAGCGGGGTACCATGGTACGCAGTATTTT
CAWSSVGLAGYHGTQYF
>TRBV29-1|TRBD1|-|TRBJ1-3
TGCAGCGTCGGTATGGGACAGGTTGAAAACACCATATATTTT
CSVGMGQVENTIYF
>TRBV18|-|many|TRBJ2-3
TGTGCCAGCTCACGCTATTCTGATACGCAGTATTTT
CASSRYSDTQYF
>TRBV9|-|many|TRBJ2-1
TGTGCCAGCAGCGTAGGTGGGAGTAATGAGCAGTTCTTC
CASSVGGSNEQFF
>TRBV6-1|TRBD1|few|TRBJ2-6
TGTGCCAGCAGCCGGGACAGGGACCGTAACGTCCTGACTTTC
CASSRDRDRNVLTF
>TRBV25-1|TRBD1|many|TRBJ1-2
TGTGCCAGCAGTGGGGGCAGGGACAGGCCTAACTATGGCTACACCTTC
CASSGGRDRPNYGYTF
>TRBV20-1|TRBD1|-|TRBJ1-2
TGCAGTGCTAGCCCTGTGACAGGGGGCTATGGCTACACCTTC
CSASPVTGGYGYTF
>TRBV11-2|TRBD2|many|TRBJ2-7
TGTGCCAGCAGCCCCAGGGAGCGGGGGCCCTCCTACGAGCAGTACTTC
CASSPRERGPSYEQYF
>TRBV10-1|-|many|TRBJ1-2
TGCGCCAGCAGTGAGACACCAAACGGGGGCTACACCTTC
CASSETPNGGYTF
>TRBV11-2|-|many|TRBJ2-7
TGTGCCAGCAGCTTACCTAAGGACGGGCCGAGCTCCTACGAGCAGTACTTC
CASSLPKDGPSSYEQYF
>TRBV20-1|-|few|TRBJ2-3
TGCAGTGCTAGAGGACTAGACCTCACAGATACGCAGTATTTT
CSARGLDLTDTQYF
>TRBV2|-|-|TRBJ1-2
TGTGCCAGCAGTGGGCAGAGGGCGGGCTATGGCTACACCTTC
CASSGQRAGYGYTF
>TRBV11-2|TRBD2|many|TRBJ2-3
TGTGCCAGCAGCTTGGGGACTAGCGGAGGCACAGATACGCAGTATTTT
CASSLGTSGGTDTQYF
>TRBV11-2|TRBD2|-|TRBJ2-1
TGTGCCAGCAGCTTAGGCGGGGGGCCCTACAATGAGCAGTTCTTC
CASSLGGGPYNEQFF
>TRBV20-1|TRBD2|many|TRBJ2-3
TGCAGTGCAGCCCAAGTGGTAGCGGGGGGGCCCACAGATACGCAGTATTTT
CSAAQVVAGGPTDTQYF
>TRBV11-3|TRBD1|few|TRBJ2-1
TGTGCCAGCAGCCGCGACAGGGTGGGTGAGCAGTTCTTC
CASSRDRVGEQFF
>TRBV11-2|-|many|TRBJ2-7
TGTGCCAGCTCGGGGCACGAGCAGTACTTC
CASSGHEQYF
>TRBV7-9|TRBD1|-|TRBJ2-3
TGTGCCAGCAGCCTCCGGGACAGGGGGCGGAATACGCAGTATTTT
CASSLRDRGRNTQYF
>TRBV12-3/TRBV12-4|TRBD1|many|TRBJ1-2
TGTGCCAGCAGCCGAGGACAGGCGGGCCATGGCTACACCTTC
CASSRGQAGHGYTF
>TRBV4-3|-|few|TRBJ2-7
TGCGCCAGCAGCCAAGATCCGAAGTATTCAGAGCAGTACTTC
CASSQDPKYSEQYF
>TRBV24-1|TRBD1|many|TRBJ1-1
TGTGCCACCAGTGATTTGACAGGGGTGCCTGAACTTAGCACTGAAGCTTTCTTT
CATSDLTGVPELSTEAFF
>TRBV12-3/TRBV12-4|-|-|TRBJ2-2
TGTGCCAGCAGTTTACGCGGCGCGGGGGAGCTGTTTTTT
CASSLRGAGELFF
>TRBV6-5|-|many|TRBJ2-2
TGTGCCAGCAGTTATGGTGCGACCGGGGAGCTGTTTTTT
CASSYGATGELFF
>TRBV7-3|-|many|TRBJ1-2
TGTGCCAGCAGCTTCGAACAGGGACGGGGCTACACCTTC
CASSFEQGRGYTF
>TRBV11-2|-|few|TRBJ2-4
TGTGCCAGCAGCCCGACCTGGGGCGGCATTCAGTACTTC
CASSPTWGGIQYF
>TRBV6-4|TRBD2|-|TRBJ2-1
TGTGCCAGAGCTCTATTAGCGGGGGCCCACAATGAGCAGTTCTTC
CARALLAGAHNEQFF
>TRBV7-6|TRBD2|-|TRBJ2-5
TGTGCCAGCAGCAGAGGGACTAGCGGAGCTCAAGAGACCCAGTACTTC
CASSRGTSGAQETQYF
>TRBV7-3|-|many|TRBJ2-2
TGTGCCAGCAGCTTATACAACAGGGCGGTAACCGGGGAGCTGTTTTTT
CASSLYNRAVTGELFF
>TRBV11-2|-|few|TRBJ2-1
TGTGCCAGCAGTGTGGGAACATCCGACAATGAGCAGTTCTTC
CASSVGTSDNEQFF
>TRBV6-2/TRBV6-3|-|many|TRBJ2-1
TGTGCCAGCAGTTACTCGCTGGGTAATGAGCAGTTCTTC
CASSYSLGNEQFF
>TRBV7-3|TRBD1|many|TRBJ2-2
TGTGCCAGCAGCTTAATTTATCGACAGGGGTACCGCCCCGGGGAGCTGTTTTTT
CASSLIYRQGYRPGELFF
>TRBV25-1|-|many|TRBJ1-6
TGTGCCAGCAGTGAATGTGTCCAGGTCTATAATTCACCCCTCCACTTT
CASSECVQVYNSPLHF
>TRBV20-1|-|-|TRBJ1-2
TGCAGTGCTAGTCGGCGGGTTATCGGGGACACCTTC
CSASRRVIGDTF
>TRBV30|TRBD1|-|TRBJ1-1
TGTGCCTGGAGTGGCGGACAGGAAATGAACACTGAAGCTTTCTTT
CAWSGGQEMNTEAFF
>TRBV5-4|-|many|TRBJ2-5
TGTGCCAGCAGCTTGCCGGGAGAGACCCAGTACTTC
CASSLPGETQYF
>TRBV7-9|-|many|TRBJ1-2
TGTGCCAGCACCGAAAGCGGGGCCCCGATAACGATACACTATGGCTACACCTTC
CASTESGAPITIHYGYTF
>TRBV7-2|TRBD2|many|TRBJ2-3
TGTGCCAGCAGCCCGGGACTAGCGGGGGGGCCCGATACGCAGTATTTT
CASSPGLAGGPDTQYF
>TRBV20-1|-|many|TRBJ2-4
TGCAGTGCCTCGGACCTAGCCAAAAACATTCAGTACTTC
CSASDLAKNIQYF
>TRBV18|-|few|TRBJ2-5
TGTGCCAGCTCCCCCCCCGGTAAAGAGACCCAGTACTTC
CASSPPGKETQYF
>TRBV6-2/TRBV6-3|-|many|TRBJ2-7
TGTGCCAGCAGACAGGGTACGGCCTACGAGCAGTACTTC
CASRQGTAYEQYF
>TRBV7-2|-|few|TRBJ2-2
TGTGCCAGCAGCTTCGGGGGGCCGAACACCGGGGAGCTGTTTTTT
CASSFGGPNTGELFF
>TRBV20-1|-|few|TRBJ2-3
TGCAGTGTGGCCCCGACGTTGGGGGTCGCAGATACGCAGTATTTT
CSVAPTLGVADTQYF
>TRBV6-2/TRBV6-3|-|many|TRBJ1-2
TGTGCCAGCAGTTACCAAATCTTCGGCTACACCTTC
CASSYQIFGYTF
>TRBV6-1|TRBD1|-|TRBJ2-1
TGTGCCAGCAGTCCCCTGACAGGGGGCAATGAGCAGTTCTTC
CASSPLTGGNEQFF
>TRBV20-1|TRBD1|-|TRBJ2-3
TGCAGTGCTAGAGGCCCGACAGGGATAGGCACAGATACGCAGTATTTT
CSARGPTGIGTDTQYF
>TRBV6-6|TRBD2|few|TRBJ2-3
TGTGCCAGCAGGGACGAAGCGGGACGCCGCACGCAGTATTTT
CASRDEAGRRTQYF
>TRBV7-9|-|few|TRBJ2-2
TGTGCCAGCAGCTTGCGGGATATCGGGGAGCTGTTTTTT
CASSLRDIGELFF
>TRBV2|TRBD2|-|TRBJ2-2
TGTGCCAGCAGTGACGCGTCTAGCGGGTGGACCGGGGAGCTGTTTTTT
CASSDASSGWTGELFF
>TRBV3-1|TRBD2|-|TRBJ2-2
TGTGCCAGCAGCCCCTGGGCGCTAGCGGGGGGGTACACCGGGGAGCTGTTTTTT
CASSPWALAGGYTGELFF
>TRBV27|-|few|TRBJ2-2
TGTGCCAGCAGTCCAAAGGAAACCGGGGAGCTGTTTTTT
CASSPKETGELFF
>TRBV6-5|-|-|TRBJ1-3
TGTGCCAGCAGTTACTCGTTCGACAGCTCTGGAAACACCATATATTTT
CASSYSFDSSGNTIYF
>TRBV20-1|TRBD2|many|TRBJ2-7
TGCAGTGCTAGAGAGTCGGGGGGGCCGTACGAGCAGTACTTC
CSARESGGPYEQYF
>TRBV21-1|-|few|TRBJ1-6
TGTGCCAGCAGCAAGGGACTGCGGCGGCGGGCCCTCCACTTT
CASSKGLRRRALHF
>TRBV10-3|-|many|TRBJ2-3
TGTGCCATCAGTGATAGACTAGTCCGCACAGATACGCAGTATTTT
CAISDRLVRTDTQYF
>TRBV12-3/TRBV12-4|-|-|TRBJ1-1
TGTGCCAGCAGTTTAATCCGGGTGGGCACTGAAGCTTTCTTT
CASSLIRVGTEAFF